This T cell receptor (beta chain) derives from a study of T cells after yellow fever vaccination. There are a few counts of this clonotype. This CDR3 region has 15 residues. The V end was cut by 5 bases, the J end by 1 base, with 14 bases between. Germline CDR1 reads SGHAT; CDR2 reads FQNNGV. Using its own MiXCR run on the 5' RACE reads, TCRdb lists one record per CDR3 protein. The repertoire has 450,000 to 550,000 distinct CDR3 sequences, around a fifth of them found once; the top ten carry around 17%. The sample in question was PBMCs, obtained 21 days after the first yellow fever vaccination. This sequence was found in a man between 18 and 35 years old who received the YFV17D yellow fever vaccine. The chain has TRBV11-2 and TRBJ2-5; D call uncertain. This chain's CDR3 is CASSLGVRAQETQYF. The CDR3 DNA is TGTGCCAGCAGCCTCGGAGTCCGAGCCCAAGAGACCCAGTACTTC.